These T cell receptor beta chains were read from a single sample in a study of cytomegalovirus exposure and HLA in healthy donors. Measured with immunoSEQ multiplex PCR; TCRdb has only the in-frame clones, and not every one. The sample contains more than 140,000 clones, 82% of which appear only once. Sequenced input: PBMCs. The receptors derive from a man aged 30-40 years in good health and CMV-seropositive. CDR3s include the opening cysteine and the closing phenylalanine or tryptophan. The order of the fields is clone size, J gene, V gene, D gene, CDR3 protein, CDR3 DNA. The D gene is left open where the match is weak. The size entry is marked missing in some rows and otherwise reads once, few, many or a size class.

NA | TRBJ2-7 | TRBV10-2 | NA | CASRDGGFSYEQYF | TGCGCCAGCAGGGACGGGGGTTTCTCCTACGAGCAGTACTTC
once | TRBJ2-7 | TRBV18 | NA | CASSPPGVKTYEQYF | TGTGCCAGCTCACCACCCGGGGTCAAGACCTACGAGCAGTACTTC
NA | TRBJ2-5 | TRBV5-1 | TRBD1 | CASSPTGYYQETQYF | TGCGCCAGCAGCCCGACAGGGTACTACCAAGAGACCCAGTACTTC
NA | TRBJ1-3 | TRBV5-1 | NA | CASSLSVSGNTIYF | TGCGCCAGCAGCTTGTCGGTCTCTGGAAACACCATATATTTT
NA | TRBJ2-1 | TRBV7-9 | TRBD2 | CASSWPGTSVPSSYNEQFF | TGTGCCAGCAGCTGGCCCGGGACTAGCGTACCTTCCTCCTACAATGAGCAGTTCTTC
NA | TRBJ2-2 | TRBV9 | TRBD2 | CASSFSGRGLDGELFF | TGTGCCAGCAGCTTTAGCGGGAGGGGGCTTGACGGGGAGCTGTTTTTT
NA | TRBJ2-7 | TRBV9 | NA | CASLFRSFGGRTYEQYF | TGTGCCAGCCTATTTCGGTCTTTCGGGGGGCGAACCTACGAGCAGTACTTC
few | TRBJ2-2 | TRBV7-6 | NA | CASSFKGSTGELFF | TGTGCCAGCAGCTTTAAAGGGAGCACCGGGGAGCTGTTTTTT
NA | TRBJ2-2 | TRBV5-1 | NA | CASSASADTGELFF | TGCGCCAGCAGCGCGTCGGCGGACACCGGGGAGCTGTTTTTT
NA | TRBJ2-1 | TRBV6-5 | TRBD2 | CASSYALAGGYNEQFF | TGTGCCAGCAGTTACGCCCTAGCGGGGGGATACAATGAGCAGTTCTTC
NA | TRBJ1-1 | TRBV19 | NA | CASQQGGGTEAFF | TGTGCCAGCCAACAGGGTGGAGGCACTGAAGCTTTCTTT
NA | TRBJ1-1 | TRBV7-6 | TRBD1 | CASSSRTGRDTEAFF | TGTGCCAGCAGCTCCCGGACAGGGCGGGACACTGAAGCTTTCTTT
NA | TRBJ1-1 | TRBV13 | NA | CASSSRPGNNPEAFF | TGTGCCAGCAGTTCTCGCCCGGGTAATAACCCTGAAGCTTTCTTT
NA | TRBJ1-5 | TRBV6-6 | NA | CASSRGGASNQPQHF | TGTGCCAGCAGTAGGGGGGGCGCGAGCAATCAGCCCCAGCATTTT
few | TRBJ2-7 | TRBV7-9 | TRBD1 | CASSPWDRVYEQYF | TGTGCCAGCAGCCCCTGGGACAGGGTCTACGAGCAGTACTTC
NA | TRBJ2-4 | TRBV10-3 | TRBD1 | CAISESGQGTAQYF | TGTGCCATCAGTGAGTCGGGACAGGGAACTGCTCAGTACTTC
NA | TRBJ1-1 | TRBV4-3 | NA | CASSQGTQNTEAFF | TGCGCCAGCAGCCAGGGCACTCAGAACACTGAAGCTTTCTTT
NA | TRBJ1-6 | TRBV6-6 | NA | CASSLLGGSPLHF | TGTGCCAGCAGTCTCTTAGGGGGTTCACCCCTCCACTTT
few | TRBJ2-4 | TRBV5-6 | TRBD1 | CASSLLGQGVNIQYF | TGTGCCAGCAGCTTGCTGGGACAGGGCGTAAACATTCAGTACTTC
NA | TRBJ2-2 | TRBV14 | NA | CASSPQGYTGELFF | TGTGCCAGCAGCCCCCAGGGGTACACCGGGGAGCTGTTTTTT
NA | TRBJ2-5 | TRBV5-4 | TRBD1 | CASSYGQGRETQYF | TGTGCCAGCAGCTACGGACAGGGCAGGGAGACCCAGTACTTC
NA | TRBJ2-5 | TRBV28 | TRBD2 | CASSLGGGREETQYF | TGTGCCAGCAGTTTGGGCGGGGGTCGAGAAGAGACCCAGTACTTC
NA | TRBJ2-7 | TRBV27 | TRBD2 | CASTLPRGLLWYF | TGTGCCAGCACCCTTCCGCGGGGGTTACTTTGGTACTTC
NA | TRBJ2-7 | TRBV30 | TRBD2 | CARSKGLGYEQYF | TGTGCCAGAAGCAAGGGACTAGGCTACGAGCAGTACTTC
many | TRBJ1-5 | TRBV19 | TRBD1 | CASKDRGNSNQPQHF | TGTGCCAGCAAGGACAGGGGGAATAGCAATCAGCCCCAGCATTTT
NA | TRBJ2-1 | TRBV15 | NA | CATSMGLGSESSYNEQFF | TGTGCCACCAGCATGGGCCTCGGTAGCGAGAGCTCCTACAATGAGCAGTTCTTC
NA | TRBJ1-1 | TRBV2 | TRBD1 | CASSEWDRGSNTEAFF | TGTGCCAGCAGTGAGTGGGACAGGGGGTCGAACACTGAAGCTTTCTTT
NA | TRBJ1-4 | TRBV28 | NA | CASKPYSGEKLFF | TGTGCCAGCAAGCCTTATTCGGGAGAAAAACTGTTTTTT